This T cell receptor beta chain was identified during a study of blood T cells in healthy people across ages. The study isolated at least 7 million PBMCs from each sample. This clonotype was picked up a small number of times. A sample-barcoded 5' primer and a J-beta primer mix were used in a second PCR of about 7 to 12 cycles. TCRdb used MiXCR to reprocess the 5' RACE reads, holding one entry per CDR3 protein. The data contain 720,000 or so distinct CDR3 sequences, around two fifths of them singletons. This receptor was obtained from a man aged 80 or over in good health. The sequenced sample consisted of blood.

The CDR3 nucleotides read TGTGCCAGCAGCTCTTACTACAATGAGCAGTTCTTC. This codes for CASSSYYNEQFF. V gene TRBV11-2 combines with J gene TRBJ2-1; D is ambiguous. Germline V CDR1 and CDR2: SGHAT, FQNNGV. This CDR3 comprises 12 residues. V lost 4 bases and J 3 bases, leaving 4 bases between the germline ends. Looking up the rest from reference TRBV11-2 and TRBJ2-1 gives the full variable domain: EAGVAQSPRYKIIEKRQSVAFWCNPISGHATLYWYQQILGQGPKLLIQFQNNGVVDDSQLPKDRFSAERLKGVDSTLKIQPAKLEDSAVYLCASSSYYNEQFFGPGTRLTVL.